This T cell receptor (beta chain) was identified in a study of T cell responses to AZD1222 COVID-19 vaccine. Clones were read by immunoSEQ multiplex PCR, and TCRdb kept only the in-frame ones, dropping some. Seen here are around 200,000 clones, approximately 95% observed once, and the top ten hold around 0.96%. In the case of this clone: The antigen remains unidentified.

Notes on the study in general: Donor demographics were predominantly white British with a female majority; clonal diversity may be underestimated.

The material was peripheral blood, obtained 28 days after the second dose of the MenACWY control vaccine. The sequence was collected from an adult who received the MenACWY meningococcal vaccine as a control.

CDR3 sequence reads: CASSSLPGAGSPLHF. The CDR3, as DNA: TGTGCCAGCAGTTCCCTCCCGGGGGCGGGATCACCCCTCCACTTT. This chain links TRBV28 with TRBJ1-6; D is perhaps TRBD1 (6 bases). The germline CDR1 and CDR2 sequences are MDHEN and SYDVKM. Deletions cut 4 bases from V and 10 bases from J, with 17 bases between. The CDR3 is made up of 15 amino acids.